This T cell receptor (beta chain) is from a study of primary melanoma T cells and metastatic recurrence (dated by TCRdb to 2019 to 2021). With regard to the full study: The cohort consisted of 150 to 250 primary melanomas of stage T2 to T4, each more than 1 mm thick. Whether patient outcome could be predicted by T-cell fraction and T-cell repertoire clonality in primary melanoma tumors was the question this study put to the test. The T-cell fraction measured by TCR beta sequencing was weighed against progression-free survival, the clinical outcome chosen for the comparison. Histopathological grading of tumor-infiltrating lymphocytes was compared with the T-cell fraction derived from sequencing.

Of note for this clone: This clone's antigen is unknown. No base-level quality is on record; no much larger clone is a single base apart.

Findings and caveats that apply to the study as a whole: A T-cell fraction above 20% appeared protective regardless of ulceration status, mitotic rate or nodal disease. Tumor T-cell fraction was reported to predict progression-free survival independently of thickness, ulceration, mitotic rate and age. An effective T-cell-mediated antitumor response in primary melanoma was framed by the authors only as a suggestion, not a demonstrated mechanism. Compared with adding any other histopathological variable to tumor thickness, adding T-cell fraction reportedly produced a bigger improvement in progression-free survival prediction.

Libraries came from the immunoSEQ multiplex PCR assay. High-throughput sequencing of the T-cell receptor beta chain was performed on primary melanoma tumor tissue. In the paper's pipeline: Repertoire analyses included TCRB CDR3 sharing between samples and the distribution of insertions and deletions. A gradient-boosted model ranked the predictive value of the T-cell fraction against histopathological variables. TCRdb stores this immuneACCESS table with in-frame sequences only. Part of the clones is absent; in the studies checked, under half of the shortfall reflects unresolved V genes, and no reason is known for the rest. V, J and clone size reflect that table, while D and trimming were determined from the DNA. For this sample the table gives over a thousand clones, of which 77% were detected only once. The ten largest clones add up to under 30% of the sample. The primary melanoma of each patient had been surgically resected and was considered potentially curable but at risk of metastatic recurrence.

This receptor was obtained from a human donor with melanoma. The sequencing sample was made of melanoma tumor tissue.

The CDR3 protein: CASSPIGVAGELFF. The bases are TGTGCCAGCAGCCCGATAGGAGTGGCCGGGGAGCTGTTTTTT. The V and J genes are TRBV7-5 and TRBJ2-2; the listed D gene, TRBD2, was not tested against the DNA. TRBV7-5 is described as a pseudogene. The CDR3 sequence holds 14 residues, the cysteine and phenylalanine included. Only CDR3 DNA remains: 42 bases, in frame from the first base.